The 15 T cell receptor beta chains listed next were all sequenced from one sample in a study of response to subunit inactivated influenza vaccine. TCRdb passed the RT-PCR reads through MiXCR, listing each CDR3 protein once. The table records around 520,000 distinct CDR3 sequences, about 12% of them present only once. Sequencing used PBMCs from blood, obtained on the day of vaccination. Receptors were obtained from a middle-aged man who received an inactivated influenza vaccine.

This clonotype has a handful of counts. The chain uses TRBV24-1 and TRBJ2-7; 9 positions agree with TRBD1. The V and J ends lost 3 bases and 3 bases, in that order; junction bases with no gene match: 5. Germline CDR1 is KGHDR and CDR2 is SFDVKD. This CDR3 region has 15 residues. Written as DNA, the CDR3 is TGTGCCACCAGTGATCCCGGGACAGGGATCTACGAGCAGTACTTC. Residues: CATSDPGTGIYEQYF.

This clonotype was found many times. The V and J genes are TRBV10-3 and TRBJ1-6; 7 bases are shared with TRBD1. Germline V CDR1 and CDR2: ENHRY, SYGVKD. This CDR3 is 13 amino acids long. Losses at the gene ends were 6 bases for V and 12 bases for J; bases not matched to a gene: 8. This chain's CDR3 is CAIRETGSVPLHF. The DNA of the CDR3 is TGTGCCATCAGGGAGACAGGGAGTGTACCCCTCCACTTT.

The V and J genes are TRBV12-2 and TRBJ1-5. TRBV12-2 counts as a pseudogene. CDR3 length: 16 residues. CDR3 protein: CASRLAQGPKNQPQHF. In DNA form, the CDR3 reads TGTGCAAGTCGCTTAGCGCAGGGTCCGAAGAATCAGCCCCAGCATTTT.

This clonotype was recorded many times. V is TRBV29-1 and J is TRBJ2-7; perhaps TRBD2 as D (6 bases). This CDR3 region has 14 residues. Trimming left V 2 bases short and J 1 base short, with 12 bases between. CDR1 and CDR2 from the germline V gene are SQVTM and ANQGSEA. CDR3 in amino acids: CSVEPGTESYEQYF. The CDR3 DNA reads TGCAGCGTTGAACCCGGGACTGAGTCCTACGAGCAGTACTTC.

This clonotype was counted ten times or more. The chain links TRBV20-1 to TRBJ1-1; D is perhaps TRBD1 (5 bases). Germline loops: CDR1 DFQATT, CDR2 SNEGSKA (reference sequence). The ends were cut back, 0 bases at V and 1 base at J, with 12 bases in the middle. This CDR3 has 15 amino acids. CDR3 loop: CSARDPWQGNTEAFF. The CDR3 bases are TGCAGTGCTAGAGATCCCTGGCAGGGGAACACTGAAGCTTTCTTT.

This chain joins TRBV28 and TRBJ2-3; a possible D gene is TRBD2 (5 bases). CDR3 length equals 16 residues. Trimming removed 5 bases from V and 0 bases from J, with 15 bases in between. Germline lookup yields CDR1 MDHEN and CDR2 SYDVKM. Written as DNA, the CDR3 is TGTGCCAGCAGTCTCCCCGGTCGCGGGAGCACAGATACGCAGTATTTT. It yields the protein CASSLPGRGSTDTQYF.

The chain combines TRBV18 with TRBJ2-1; D may correspond to TRBD1 or TRBD2 (5 bases each). V was clipped by 4 bases and J by 5 bases, with 18 bases between them. Germline lookup yields CDR1 KGHSH and CDR2 LQKENI. This CDR3 comprises 16 residues. CDR3 amino acids: CASSLTGTPLDNEQFF. The CDR3 DNA sequence: TGTGCCAGCTCACTAACCGGGACCCCCTTAGACAATGAGCAGTTCTTC.

J is TRBJ1-1 and V is TRBV15; D remains unclear. The CDR3 spans 16 residues. Trimming removed 0 bases at V and 4 bases at J, with 15 bases between. Germline V lookup: CDR1 LNHNV, CDR2 YYDKDF (reference sequence). CDR3 sequence: CATSRDTPSHGTEAFF. CDR3 nucleotides: TGTGCCACCAGCAGAGATACTCCCTCCCATGGCACTGAAGCTTTCTTT.

This clonotype turned up a few times. This chain links TRBV7-8 with TRBJ2-7; 7 nucleotides line up with TRBD1. The CDR3 spans 14 residues. Germline CDR1 is SGHVS and CDR2 is FQNEAQ. V was pared by 5 bases and J by 3 bases, with 7 bases of the junction left unmatched. DNA of the CDR3: TGTGCCAGCAGCCCCTTTGGGGACAGCTACGAGCAGTACTTC. It yields the protein CASSPFGDSYEQYF.

Many counts were recorded for this clonotype. J is TRBJ2-3 and V is TRBV5-1, with 10 bases fitting TRBD2. The CDR3 spans 14 residues. The V gene's germline CDR1 is SGHRS and CDR2 YFSETQ. With V trimmed by 2 bases and J by 6 bases, 3 bases remained unmatched. Written as DNA, the CDR3 is TGCGCCAGCAGCTTTGGGACTAGCGTTGATACGCAGTATTTT. This encodes CASSFGTSVDTQYF.

This chain uses TRBV6-5 with TRBJ2-7; 11 bases agree with TRBD1. V dropped 2 bases and J dropped 5; count of bases not matched to a gene: 8. CDR1 is MNHEY and CDR2 is SVGAGI in the germline V gene. The CDR3 length is 16 residues. CDR3: CASSYHHRTGGDEQYF. CDR3 coding DNA: TGTGCCAGCAGTTACCATCACAGGACAGGGGGCGACGAGCAGTACTTC.

This clonotype was counted only a few times. The rearrangement uses TRBV12-3 or TRBV12-4 and TRBJ2-1; 8 positions agree with TRBD1. Losses at the gene ends were 5 bases for V and 1 base for J; bases not matched to a gene: 7. This CDR3 spans 16 amino acids. The chain's CDR3 is CASSAYDRGSYNEQFF. The CDR3 bases are TGTGCCAGCAGTGCCTACGACAGGGGATCCTACAATGAGCAGTTCTTC.

This clonotype was recorded a few times. V is TRBV2 and J is TRBJ2-3; 11 nucleotides align to TRBD2. Losses at the gene ends were 0 bases for V and 10 bases for J; bases not matched to a gene: 3. CDR3 length equals 14 residues. From germline, CDR1 is SNHLY and CDR2 FYNNEI. The CDR3 region is CASSEATSGGSQYF. CDR3 sequence (DNA): TGTGCCAGCAGTGAAGCCACTAGCGGGGGTTCGCAGTATTTT.

The chain links TRBV18 to TRBJ1-3; no clear D. Germline V lookup: CDR1 KGHSH, CDR2 LQKENI. Trimming pared 3 bases from V and 2 bases from J, leaving 14 bases between. The CDR3 length is 16 residues. CDR3 in amino acids: CASSPPNTHPGNTIYF. Here the CDR3 DNA reads TGTGCCAGCTCACCTCCTAACACGCATCCTGGAAACACCATATATTTT.

This clonotype was picked up a small number of times. The chain uses TRBV5-5 and TRBJ2-1; D is possibly TRBD1 (6 bases). The germline V and J ends were trimmed by 7 bases and 4 bases, with 18 bases remaining between them. The CDR3 runs 15 residues. Per the germline V gene, CDR1 is SGHKS and CDR2 is YYEKEE (reference sequence). CDR3: CASAGGQGIYNEQFF. The CDR3 DNA sequence: TGTGCCAGCGCGGGCGGGCAGGGGATATACAATGAGCAGTTCTTC.